These 5 T cell receptor beta chains originate from one sample sequenced in a study of cytomegalovirus exposure and HLA in healthy donors. Using immunoSEQ multiplex PCR, the repertoire was profiled, and TCRdb retains in-frame clones only, with some absent. The data hold about 160,000 clones, with less than 90% observed a single time. Sequences were obtained from PBMCs. The receptors shown here come from a man aged 30 to 39 in good health and CMV-seropositive.

The gene calls are TRBV7-6 and TRBJ2-3; perhaps TRBD2 as D (7 bases). The CDR3 has 16 amino acids. Germline CDR1 is SGHVS and CDR2 is FNYEAQ. Trimming pared 7 bases from V and 1 base from J, leaving 18 bases between. The CDR3 sequence is CASIPTGGSRTDTQYF. CDR3 bases: TGTGCCAGCATCCCAACGGGGGGCAGCCGCACAGATACGCAGTATTTT.

DNA of the CDR3: TGTGCCAGCAGTGAAGGGGCAGGCAATATCTACGAGCAGTACTTC. This sequence encodes CASSEGAGNIYEQYF. The chain employs TRBV2 and TRBJ2-7, with D hard to call. Germline assignment: CDR1 SNHLY and CDR2 FYNNEI. The V end lost 1 base, the J end lost 3 bases, and 13 bases lay between the germline ends. This CDR3 is built from 15 residues. Together with reference TRBV2 and TRBJ2-7, the CDR3 gives the full variable domain: EPEVTQTPSHQVTQMGQEVILRCVPISNHLYFYWYRQILGQKVEFLVSFYNNEISEKSEIFDDQFSVERPDGSNFTLKIRSTKLEDSAMYFCASSEGAGNIYEQYFGPGTRLTVT.

The rearrangement links TRBV19 to TRBJ2-3; 11 positions match TRBD2. Germline CDR1 LNHDA, CDR2 SQIVND (reference sequence). The CDR3 spans 16 residues. V was clipped by 5 bases and J by 0 bases; unmatched bases: 4. In DNA, the CDR3 is TGTGCCAGTAGTCTCCGACTAGCGGGGAGCACAGATACGCAGTATTTT. It translates to CASSLRLAGSTDTQYF.

This rearrangement joins TRBV30 to TRBJ2-7; tentative D call: TRBD2 (6 bases). Germline V lookup: CDR1 GTSNPN, CDR2 SVGIG (reference sequence). The V gene lost 0 bases and the J gene lost 5 bases, with 14 bases spanning the gap. This CDR3 is built from 14 residues. CDR3 sequence reads: CAWSVRRGSHEQYF. The CDR3 DNA reads as TGTGCCTGGAGTGTACGGCGGGGTTCCCACGAGCAGTACTTC.

The J gene is TRBJ2-5, the V gene TRBV30; TRBD1 might be the D (5 bases). The CDR3 totals 12 residues. Trimming shortened V by 0 bases and J by 4 bases, and 6 bases separated the two germline ends. The germline V gene encodes CDR1 GTSNPN and CDR2 SVGIG (reference sequence). As DNA, the CDR3 is TGTGCCTGGAGTGTACAGGTAGAGACCCAGTACTTC. It encodes CAWSVQVETQYF.